Shown below are 6 T cell receptor beta chains from a single sample sequenced in a study of blood T cell repertoires in COVID-19 (dated by TCRdb to 2018 to 2020). The library was prepared using the immunoSEQ multiplex PCR assay. TCRdb holds this immuneACCESS table with in-frame rearrangements only. Some clones are missing; in checked studies, unresolved V genes explain under half, and the rest has no known cause. This sample lists about 83,000 clones; 70% to 90% were detected once. The ten top clones hold 20% to 25% of the sample. Sample: peripheral blood. The source of these receptors is a woman aged 80 or over in a cohort sampled during active or convalescent COVID-19.

V usage is TRBV24-1 and J usage is TRBJ1-2; D is unresolved. The length of the CDR3 is 16 residues. CDR1 and CDR2 from the germline V gene are KGHDR and SFDVKD. Trimming left V 3 bases short and J 7 bases short, with 20 bases between. CDR3 coding DNA: TGTGCCACCAGTGATCCGTACAGAGATTCTATGGTTGGCTACACCTTC. Translated: CATSDPYRDSMVGYTF.

The rearrangement uses TRBV25-1 and TRBJ2-5; 10 bases align to TRBD2. The CDR3 is 18 residues long. Germline loops: CDR1 MGHDK, CDR2 SYGVNS. V lost 0 bases, J lost 5 bases, and 12 bases stayed unmatched. For the CDR3, the DNA is TGTGCCAGCAGTGAATATTTAGGGTCTAGCGGGAGTGTGGAGACCCAGTACTTC. It specifies CASSEYLGSSGSVETQYF.

This rearrangement joins TRBV3-1 (or the pseudogene TRBV3-2) to TRBJ2-2; 12 bases map to TRBD1. Germline lookup yields CDR1 LGHDT and CDR2 YNNKEL (reference sequence). This CDR3 has 19 residues. The junction had 14 bases not matched to a gene; V was cut back by 4 bases and J by 5 bases. This CDR3 reads CASSPIGTGGLVRTGELFF. The DNA for the CDR3 is TGTGCCAGCAGCCCAATAGGGACAGGGGGCTTAGTAAGGACCGGGGAGCTGTTTTTT.

V gene TRBV9 combines with J gene TRBJ1-4; 7 positions agree with TRBD1. Germline values: CDR1 SGDLS, CDR2 YYNGEE. The CDR3 is made up of 13 amino acids. The ends lost 7 bases at V and 7 bases at J; junction bases unmatched: 7. CDR3 sequence reads: CASARQGGEKLFF. CDR3 nucleotides: TGTGCCAGCGCTCGACAGGGTGGTGAAAAACTGTTTTTT.

The chain employs TRBV6-1 and TRBJ1-5, with D possibly matching TRBD1 (5 bases). The CDR3 is 16 residues long. Germline CDR1 and CDR2: MNHNS and SASEGT. The V end lost 3 bases, the J end lost 4 bases, and 16 bases lay between the germline ends. DNA for the CDR3: TGTGCCAGCAGTGAGTATTCTGGGAGGGGAAATCAGCCCCAGCATTTT. The encoded protein is CASSEYSGRGNQPQHF.

The chain recombines TRBV27 with TRBJ1-5, with 10 bases fitting TRBD1. The CDR3 loop spans 15 amino acids. CDR1 and CDR2 (germline): MNHEY, SMNVEV (reference sequence). Trimming cost V 3 bases and J 4 bases; bases outside gene matches: 3. The CDR3: CASSLGQGRNQPQHF. The CDR3 DNA is TGTGCCAGCAGTTTGGGACAGGGGAGAAATCAGCCCCAGCATTTT.